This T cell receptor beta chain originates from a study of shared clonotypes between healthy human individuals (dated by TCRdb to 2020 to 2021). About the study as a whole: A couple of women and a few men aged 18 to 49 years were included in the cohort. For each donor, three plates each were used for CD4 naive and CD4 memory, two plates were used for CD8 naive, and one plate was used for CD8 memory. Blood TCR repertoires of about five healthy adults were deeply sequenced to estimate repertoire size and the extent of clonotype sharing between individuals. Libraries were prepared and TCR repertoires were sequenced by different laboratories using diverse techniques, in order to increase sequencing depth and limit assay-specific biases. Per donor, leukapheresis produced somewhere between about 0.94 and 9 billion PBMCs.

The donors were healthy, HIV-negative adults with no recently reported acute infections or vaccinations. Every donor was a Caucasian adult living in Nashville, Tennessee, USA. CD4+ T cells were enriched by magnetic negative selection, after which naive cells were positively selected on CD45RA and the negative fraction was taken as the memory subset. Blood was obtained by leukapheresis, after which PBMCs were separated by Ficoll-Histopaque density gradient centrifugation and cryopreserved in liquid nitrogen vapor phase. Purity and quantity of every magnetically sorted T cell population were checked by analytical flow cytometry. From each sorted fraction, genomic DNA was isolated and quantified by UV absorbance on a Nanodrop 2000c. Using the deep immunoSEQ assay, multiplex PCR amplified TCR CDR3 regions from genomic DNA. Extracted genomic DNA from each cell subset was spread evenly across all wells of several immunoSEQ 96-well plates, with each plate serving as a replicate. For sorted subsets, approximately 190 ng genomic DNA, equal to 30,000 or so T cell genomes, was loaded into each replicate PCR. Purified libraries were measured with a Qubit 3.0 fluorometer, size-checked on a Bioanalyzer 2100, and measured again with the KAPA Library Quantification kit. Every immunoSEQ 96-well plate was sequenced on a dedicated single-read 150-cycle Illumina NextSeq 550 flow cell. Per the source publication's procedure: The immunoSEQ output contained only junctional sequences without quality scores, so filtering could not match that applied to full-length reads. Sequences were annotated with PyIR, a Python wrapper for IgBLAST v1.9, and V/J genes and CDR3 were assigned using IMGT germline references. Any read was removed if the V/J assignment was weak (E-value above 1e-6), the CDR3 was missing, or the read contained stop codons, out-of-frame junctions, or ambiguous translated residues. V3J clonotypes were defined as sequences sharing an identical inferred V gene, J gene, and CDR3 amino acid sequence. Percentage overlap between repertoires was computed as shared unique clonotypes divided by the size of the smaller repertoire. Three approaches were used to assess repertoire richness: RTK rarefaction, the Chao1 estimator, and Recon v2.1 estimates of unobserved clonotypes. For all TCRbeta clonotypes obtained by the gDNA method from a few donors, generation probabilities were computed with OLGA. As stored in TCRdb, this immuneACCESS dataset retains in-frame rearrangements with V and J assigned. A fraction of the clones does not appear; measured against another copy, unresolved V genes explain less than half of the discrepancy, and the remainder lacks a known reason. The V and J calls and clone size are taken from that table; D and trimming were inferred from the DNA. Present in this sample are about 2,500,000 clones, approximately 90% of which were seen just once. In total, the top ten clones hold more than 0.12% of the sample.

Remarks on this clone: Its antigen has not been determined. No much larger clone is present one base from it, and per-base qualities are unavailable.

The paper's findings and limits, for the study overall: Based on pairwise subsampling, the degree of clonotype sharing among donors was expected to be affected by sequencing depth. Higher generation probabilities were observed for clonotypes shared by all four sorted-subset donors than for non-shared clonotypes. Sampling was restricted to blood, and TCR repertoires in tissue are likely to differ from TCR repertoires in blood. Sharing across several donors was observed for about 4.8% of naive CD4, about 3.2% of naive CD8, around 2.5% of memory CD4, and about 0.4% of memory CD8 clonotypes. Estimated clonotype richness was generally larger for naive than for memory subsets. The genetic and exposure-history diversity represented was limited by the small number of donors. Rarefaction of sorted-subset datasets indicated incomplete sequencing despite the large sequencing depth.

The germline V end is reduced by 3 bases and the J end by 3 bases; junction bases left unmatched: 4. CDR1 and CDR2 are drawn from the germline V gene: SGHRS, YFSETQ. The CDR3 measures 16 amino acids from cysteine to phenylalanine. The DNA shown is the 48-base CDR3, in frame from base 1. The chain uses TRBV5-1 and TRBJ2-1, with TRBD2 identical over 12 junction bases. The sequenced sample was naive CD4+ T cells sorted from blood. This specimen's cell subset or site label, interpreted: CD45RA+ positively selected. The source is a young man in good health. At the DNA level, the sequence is TGCGCCAGCAGCTCCGGGACTAGCGGGTTCTACAATGAGCAGTTCTTC. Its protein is CASSSGTSGFYNEQFF.